The 16 T cell receptor beta chains listed next were all sequenced from one sample in a study of T cells in Graves' hyperthyroidism and ophthalmopathy. RNA transcripts gave rise to amplified TCR beta CDR3 regions. Primed by the HTBI set, a first-round RT-PCR was run on the TCR CDR3. TCRdb re-called the multiplex PCR reads through MiXCR, storing one row per CDR3 protein. In the table there are about 360,000 distinct CDR3 sequences, 15% to 18% of which are singletons. Sequencing was done on a sample of blood. The source is a woman in her late teens or twenties with Graves' hyperthyroidism that later progressed to Graves' ophthalmopathy.

This clonotype has only a few counts. The rearrangement joins TRBV29-1 to TRBJ2-1, with D possibly matching TRBD1 (6 bases). This CDR3 has 14 residues. Germline lookup yields CDR1 SQVTM and CDR2 ANQGSEA. The V end was cut by 0 bases, the J end by 5 bases, with 11 bases between. This chain's CDR3 is CSVEEGRGHNEQFF. The CDR3 bases are TGCAGCGTTGAAGAAGGCAGGGGACACAATGAGCAGTTCTTC.

This clonotype was seen repeatedly, ten times or more. The J gene is TRBJ2-5, the V gene TRBV2; 8 nucleotides align to TRBD1. J lost 5 bases, V lost 5 bases, and 4 bases had no gene match. Germline CDR1 is SNHLY and CDR2 is FYNNEI. The CDR3 is 13 amino acids. CDR3 coding DNA: TGTGCCAGCAGTCTGGACAGGGTGGAGACCCAGTACTTC. Translation: CASSLDRVETQYF.

The chain is built from TRBV28 and TRBJ2-3; possibly TRBD2 for D (6 bases). CDR3 length: 18 residues. Germline assignment: CDR1 MDHEN and CDR2 SYDVKM. Deletions cut 3 bases from V and 1 base from J, with 20 bases between. The CDR3 DNA reads as TGTGCCAGCAGTTTGGAGTTAGGAGGGGCGCTTGGCACAGATACGCAGTATTTT. It codes for CASSLELGGALGTDTQYF.

A note on this clonotype: With a much larger clone just one base away, this may be a read error. The chain links TRBV11-2 to TRBJ2-7; TRBD1 might be the D (6 bases). CDR3 length: 16 residues. CDR1 is SGHAT, CDR2 FQNNGV, per germline. V was trimmed by 4 bases and J by 6 bases, leaving 22 bases between them. The CDR3 DNA is TGTGCCAGCAGCTCCGGCCCCAGGACAGTGCTTAGCGAGCAGTACTTC. Amino acid sequence: CASSSGPRTVLSEQYF.

As regards this clonotype: At one of its ends the junction is not consistent with the germline gene, which may arise from a read error. The rearrangement uses TRBV7-7 and TRBJ2-5; TRBD1 agrees at 7 bases. Germline V gene sequence: CDR1 SSHAT, CDR2 FNYEAQ (reference sequence). CDR3 length: 15 amino acids. DNA for the CDR3: TGTGCTATCGCGATTTACAGGGACAGAGAAGAGGCCCAGTACTTC. Amino acid sequence: CAIAIYRDREEAQYF.

To note about this clonotype: A much larger clone lies one base from this, so it may be a read error. The CDR3 sequence: CASSVGGGDEQYF. CDR3 nucleotides: TGTGCCAGCAGTGTGGGGGGGGGGGATGAGCAGTACTTC. V is TRBV2 and J is TRBJ2-7; 7 nucleotides line up with TRBD2. The CDR3 totals 13 residues. V dropped 4 bases and J dropped 7; count of bases not matched to a gene: 7. Germline CDR1 reads SNHLY; CDR2 reads FYNNEI. The variable domain in full, with the rest retrieved from reference TRBV2 and TRBJ2-7, is EPEVTQTPSHQVTQMGQEVILRCVPISNHLYFYWYRQILGQKVEFLVSFYNNEISEKSEIFDDQFSVERPDGSNFTLKIRSTKLEDSAMYFCASSVGGGDEQYFGPGTRLTVT.

This chain links TRBV15 with TRBJ1-1, with 7 bases lining up with TRBD1. The V segment lost 0 bases and the J segment 6 bases; nucleotides outside the gene matches: 7. CDR1 and CDR2 (germline): LNHNV, YYDKDF (reference sequence). CDR3 length: 15 residues. DNA of the CDR3: TGTGCCACCAGCAGAGATCGAGACAGGGAGGCTGAAGCTTTCTTT. Residues: CATSRDRDREAEAFF.

The genes are TRBV18 and TRBJ2-7; D is undetermined. V was trimmed by 7 bases and J by 0 bases, leaving 13 bases between them. The CDR3 is 14 residues long. The germline V gene has CDR1 KGHSH and CDR2 LQKENI. The DNA of the CDR3 is TGTGCCAGCTTCCCCCCCGGTCACTCCTACGAGCAGTACTTC. Encoded protein: CASFPPGHSYEQYF. Full variable domain (remainder filled in from reference TRBV18 and TRBJ2-7): NAGVMQNPRHLVRRRGQEARLRCSPMKGHSHVYWYRQLPEEGLKFMVYLQKENIIDESGMPKERFSAEFPKEGPSILRIQQVVRGDSAAYFCASFPPGHSYEQYFGPGTRLTVT.

Many counts were recorded for this clonotype. The J gene is TRBJ1-2, the V gene TRBV7-9; 8 nucleotides line up with TRBD1. CDR1 and CDR2 (germline): SEHNR, FQNEAQ (reference sequence). This CDR3 region has 12 residues. Trimming at V came to 5 bases and at J to 5 bases, leaving 1 base not matched to a gene. The CDR3 loop is CASSDRGYGYTF. DNA for the CDR3: TGTGCCAGCAGCGACAGGGGTTATGGCTACACCTTC.

This chain connects TRBV18 to TRBJ2-7; 9 nucleotides align to TRBD2. J gave up 6 bases and V 2 bases, and 11 bases lay outside the gene matches. CDR1 is KGHSH, CDR2 LQKENI, per germline. This CDR3 has 16 residues. This chain's CDR3 is CASSPSAGGPVGEQYF. CDR3 nucleotides: TGTGCCAGCTCACCATCCGCGGGAGGGCCGGTCGGCGAGCAGTACTTC.

This clonotype was detected many times. The chain combines TRBV27 with TRBJ1-5; D unresolved. Germline-derived CDR1 and CDR2 are MNHEY and SMNVEV (reference sequence). The CDR3 loop spans 9 amino acids. V was shortened by 10 bases and J by 8 bases, with 6 bases between the two germline ends. DNA for the CDR3: TGTGCCACCCCAGAGCCCCAGCATTTT. This codes for CATPEPQHF.

In its sample, this clonotype was seen many times. This chain joins TRBV15 and TRBJ2-5; D is uncertain. CDR1 is LNHNV and CDR2 is YYDKDF in the germline V gene (reference sequence). V shed 0 bases and J shed 2 bases, with 10 bases lying between them. The CDR3 runs to 15 residues. Here the CDR3 DNA reads TGTGCCACCAGCAGAGATCAATCGAAACAAGAGACCCAGTACTTC. This gives the protein CATSRDQSKQETQYF.

This clonotype has ten or more counts. This chain uses TRBV11-2 with TRBJ2-1; D is possibly TRBD2 (6 bases). Germline assignment: CDR1 SGHAT and CDR2 FQNNGV. V lost 6 bases to trimming and J lost 4 bases, with 16 bases between them. The CDR3 is 15 amino acids. The CDR3: CASSIGSPLYNEQFF. The CDR3 DNA sequence: TGTGCCAGCAGTATCGGGAGTCCCCTTTACAATGAGCAGTTCTTC.

The chain recombines TRBV20-1 with TRBJ2-1, with no clear D. Germline CDR1 DFQATT, CDR2 SNEGSKA (reference sequence). V shed 0 bases and J shed 0 bases, with 12 bases lying between them. The CDR3 sequence is 16 residues long. CDR3 DNA: TGCAGTGCTAGAGATATATGGACGAGCTCCTACAATGAGCAGTTCTTC. It specifies CSARDIWTSSYNEQFF.

At least ten counts were recorded for this clonotype. The V gene is TRBV3-1, the J gene TRBJ2-3, with D possibly being TRBD2 (5 bases). V dropped 7 bases and J dropped 1 base, with 18 bases sitting between them. CDR1 is LGHDT, CDR2 YNNKEL, per germline (reference sequence). The CDR3 is made up of 16 amino acids. CDR3 protein: CASTLHGVIGTDTQYF. The CDR3, as DNA: TGTGCCAGCACCCTCCACGGGGTTATTGGCACAGATACGCAGTATTTT.

The chain uses TRBV7-2 and TRBJ1-1, with 9 bases aligning to TRBD1. Trimming cost V 2 bases and J 3 bases; bases outside gene matches: 4. This CDR3 region has 15 residues. Germline V gene lookup returns CDR1 SGHTA and CDR2 FQGNSA. CDR3 protein: CASSLKQGADTEAFF. Written as DNA, the CDR3 is TGTGCCAGCAGCTTAAAACAGGGGGCGGACACTGAAGCTTTCTTT.